The source of this T cell receptor beta chain is a study of blood T cell repertoires in COVID-19. For the study at large: Samples came from the United States, Italy and Spain, spanning acute and convalescent COVID-19.

V lost 1 base and J 4 bases, leaving 8 bases between the germline ends. CDR1 SGHRS and CDR2 YFSETQ come from the germline V gene. The CDR3 extends over 14 amino acids. How the authors handled the data: The authors estimated nucleated cell counts from reference gene primer amplification. Assay used: immunoSEQ multiplex PCR; TCRdb lists only in-frame clones, some missing. The V and J calls and clone size were taken over from that table, and D and trimming were inferred from the DNA. The table has more than 250,000 clones, 80% to 90% seen once. During active infection, Seattle patients enrolled and were then monitored through disease.

The chain is built from TRBV5-1 and TRBJ2-2; D remains ambiguous. This clonotype was sampled from a woman between 45 and 65 years old with COVID-19, enrolled during active disease. The sequencing input was peripheral blood. The CDR3 nucleotides are TGCGCCAGCAGCTTGTTCTATTTCACCGGGGAGCTGTTTTTT. It translates to CASSLFYFTGELFF.